Listed here are 26 T cell receptor beta chains from one sample, sequenced in a study of blood T cell repertoires in COVID-19 (dated by TCRdb to about 2020). Library preparation employed the immunoSEQ multiplex PCR assay. The immuneACCESS repertoire file appears here via TCRdb, limited to in-frame rearrangements. These files lack a portion of the clones; in checked studies, under half of the deficit traces to unresolved V genes, and the cause of the others is not known. The sample data list 55,000 to 65,000 clones, and 91% of these were observed just once. Roughly 8.6% of the sample goes to the ten largest clones. Sequencing was performed on peripheral blood. These receptors were taken from a human donor in a cohort sampled during active COVID-19.

The V and J genes are TRBV28 and TRBJ2-5; TRBD2 agrees at 11 bases. Germline V gene lookup returns CDR1 MDHEN and CDR2 SYDVKM. V lost 7 bases, J lost 7 bases, and 17 bases stayed unmatched. The CDR3 loop spans 17 amino acids. In DNA form, the CDR3 reads TGTGCCAGCACCCTCCCCGGGACTAGCGGCCCTACGGGGACCCAGTACTTC. The encoded protein is CASTLPGTSGPTGTQYF.

This sequence joins TRBV5-1 and TRBJ1-2; the D is unclear. Germline-derived CDR1 and CDR2 are SGHRS and YFSETQ. The CDR3 sequence is 12 residues long. V was cut by 3 bases and J by 6 bases, with 9 bases left in between. The CDR3 DNA is TGCGCCAGCAGCTGGACGGGGAATGGCTACACCTTC. Protein: CASSWTGNGYTF. Full variable domain (rest looked up from reference TRBV5-1 and TRBJ1-2): KAGVTQTPRYLIKTRGQQVTLSCSPISGHRSVSWYQQTPGQGLQFLFEYFSETQRNKGNFPGRFSGRQFSNSRSEMNVSTLELGDSALYLCASSWTGNGYTFGSGTRLTVV.

CDR3 loop: CASSWGTSGYTDTQYF. The CDR3 bases are TGCGCCAGCAGCTGGGGGACTAGCGGCTACACAGATACGCAGTATTTT. The chain joins TRBV5-1 to TRBJ2-3, with 11 bases identical to TRBD2. Germline trimming cut 3 bases from V and 2 bases from J; bases unmatched to any gene: 5. Germline CDR1 is SGHRS and CDR2 is YFSETQ. This CDR3 is built from 16 residues.

The V and J genes are TRBV18 and TRBJ1-5, with 8 bases that match TRBD1. Germline values: CDR1 KGHSH, CDR2 LQKENI. The CDR3 length is 15 residues. Trimming cost V 0 bases and J 6 bases; bases outside gene matches: 4. CDR3: CASSPPSGGGQPQHF. The CDR3 DNA follows: TGTGCCAGCTCACCACCATCAGGGGGCGGTCAGCCCCAGCATTTT.

The rearrangement joins TRBV7-9 to TRBJ1-2, with D perhaps matching TRBD1 (5 bases). V lost 3 bases and J 3 bases, leaving 8 bases between the germline ends. CDR1 is SEHNR, CDR2 FQNEAQ, per germline (reference sequence). The CDR3 runs 13 residues. The DNA for the CDR3 is TGTGCCAGCAGCTTGGGGGGGTACTATGGCTACACCTTC. Translated, it gives CASSLGGYYGYTF.

V and J are TRBV5-1 and TRBJ2-3, with TRBD2 identical over 8 bases. The CDR3 consists of 16 residues. Trimming removed 0 bases from V and 5 bases from J; junction bases left unmatched: 8. Germline V gives CDR1 SGHRS, CDR2 YFSETQ. CDR3: CASSLDSGGPIDTQYF. In nucleotides, the CDR3 is TGCGCCAGCAGCTTGGATTCGGGGGGGCCCATAGATACGCAGTATTTT.

The rearrangement links TRBV11-3 to TRBJ2-3, with TRBD2 matching 10 bases. This CDR3 is built from 16 residues. Germline lookup yields CDR1 SGHNT and CDR2 YENEEA. V shed 3 bases, J shed 1 base, and the junction held 4 bases outside the gene matches. In DNA form, the CDR3 reads TGTGCCAGCAGCTTTAGCGGGGGGCCGGGCACAGATACGCAGTATTTT. This sequence encodes CASSFSGGPGTDTQYF.

The rearrangement links TRBV7-2 to TRBJ2-5; D not resolved. Trimming left V 5 bases short and J 2 bases short, with 6 bases between. CDR3 length: 12 amino acids. The germline CDR1 and CDR2 sequences are SGHTA and FQGNSA. DNA for the CDR3: TGTGCCAGCAGCCCCCTGCAAGAGACCCAGTACTTC. Translated, it gives CASSPLQETQYF.

This clone was seen just once. The J gene is TRBJ2-4, the V gene TRBV11-2; 13 nucleotides agree with TRBD2. Losses at the gene ends were 4 bases for V and 1 base for J; bases not matched to a gene: 10. Germline V gene lookup returns CDR1 SGHAT and CDR2 FQNNGV. The CDR3 has 19 amino acids. The CDR3 region has the DNA TGTGCCAGCAGCTCCGGACTAGCGGGAGCAACCGGGGCCAAAAACATTCAGTACTTC. Protein sequence: CASSSGLAGATGAKNIQYF. The full variable domain, rest sourced from reference TRBV11-2 and TRBJ2-4, is EAGVAQSPRYKIIEKRQSVAFWCNPISGHATLYWYQQILGQGPKLLIQFQNNGVVDDSQLPKDRFSAERLKGVDSTLKIQPAKLEDSAVYLCASSSGLAGATGAKNIQYFGAGTRLSVL.

V usage is TRBV4-1 and J usage is TRBJ1-2; D is ambiguous. V shed 4 bases and J shed 7 bases, with 16 bases lying between them. The CDR3 consists of 14 residues. Looked up from germline, CDR1 is MGHRA and CDR2 is YSYEKL. In DNA, the CDR3 is TGCGCCAGCAGCCGTCCAGGTGATGTAGGTGGCTACACCTTC. Translating it yields CASSRPGDVGGYTF.

The chain has TRBV24-1 and TRBJ2-2, with a possible D match to TRBD2 (6 bases). Trimming stripped 7 bases from V and 6 bases from J, with 8 bases between. Germline V gives CDR1 KGHDR, CDR2 SFDVKD. This CDR3 has 12 residues. The CDR3 here is CATREGPGELFF. The DNA of the CDR3 is TGTGCCACCAGGGAGGGGCCCGGGGAGCTGTTTTTT.

J is TRBJ1-2 and V is TRBV6-1; 7 bases line up with TRBD1. V trimming: 2 bases; J trimming: 4 bases; junction bases outside the gene matches: 4. The V gene's germline CDR1 is MNHNS and CDR2 SASEGT. CDR3 size: 14 residues. CDR3 sequence (DNA): TGTGCCAGCAGTGAAACAGGGGTCGTCTATGGCTACACCTTC. This sequence encodes CASSETGVVYGYTF.

The genes are TRBV7-9 and TRBJ2-3, with D perhaps TRBD1 (7 bases). The V end lost 5 bases, the J end lost 6 bases, and 12 bases lay between the germline ends. The CDR3 is 13 residues long. The germline gives CDR1 SEHNR, CDR2 FQNEAQ (reference sequence). The CDR3 DNA is TGTGCCAGCAGCCAGGGGGGTGGGGATACGCAGTATTTT. Translated, it gives CASSQGGGDTQYF. Full variable domain (missing parts from reference TRBV7-9 and TRBJ2-3): DTGVSQNPRHKITKRGQNVTFRCDPISEHNRLYWYRQTLGQGPEFLTYFQNEAQLEKSRLLSDRFSAERPKGSFSTLEIQRTEQGDSAMYLCASSQGGGDTQYFGPGTRLTVL.

This chain uses TRBV5-4 with TRBJ2-7; possibly TRBD1 for D (6 bases). The germline gives CDR1 SGHNT, CDR2 YYREEE (reference sequence). This CDR3 is 13 amino acids long. V was shortened by 0 bases and J by 3 bases, with 7 bases between the two germline ends. The CDR3 DNA reads TGTGCCAGCAGCTTGGCCAGGGGCTACGAGCAGTACTTC. Its translation: CASSLARGYEQYF.

This chain connects TRBV4-3 to TRBJ1-4; 7 bases are shared with TRBD1. The V gene end was trimmed by 0 bases and the J gene end by 10 bases; junction bases not matched to a gene: 11. The germline V gene encodes CDR1 LGHNA and CDR2 YSLEER. CDR3 size: 16 residues. In nucleotides, the CDR3 is TGCGCCAGCAGCCAAGACTCTAGACAGGGTTATGGAAAACTGTTTTTT. The encoded protein is CASSQDSRQGYGKLFF.

The rearrangement links TRBV12-5 to TRBJ2-3; 10 bases are a match to TRBD2. The CDR3 is 19 amino acids. Germline CDR1 is LGHNT and CDR2 is FRNRAP. Trimming cost V 3 bases and J 0 bases; bases outside gene matches: 12. The CDR3 here is CASGFRHTLAGTSTDTQYF. As DNA, the CDR3 is TGTGCTAGTGGTTTCCGCCACACACTAGCGGGGACTAGCACAGATACGCAGTATTTT.

The chain carries TRBV5-1 and TRBJ2-5; D is unresolved. This CDR3 has 14 residues. CDR1 SGHRS and CDR2 YFSETQ come from the germline V gene. V lost 1 base, J lost 1 base, and 8 bases lay in between. The CDR3 reads CASSLMTIQETQYF. The CDR3 DNA reads TGCGCCAGCAGCTTGATGACAATCCAAGAGACCCAGTACTTC.

The chain carries TRBV3-1 (or the pseudogene TRBV3-2) and TRBJ2-1; D ambiguous. Trimming left V 1 base short and J 7 bases short, with 20 bases between. This CDR3 spans 17 amino acids. Germline CDR1 LGHDT, CDR2 YNNKEL (reference sequence). CDR3 DNA: TGTGCCAGCAGCCAAGTCGGCGGCACCCTGCTACGAAATGAGCAGTTCTTC. As protein: CASSQVGGTLLRNEQFF.

The gene calls are TRBV27 and TRBJ2-5; D gene uncertain. The CDR3 is 13 residues long. Germline V lookup: CDR1 MNHEY, CDR2 SMNVEV (reference sequence). V gave up 4 bases and J gave up 7 bases, with 13 bases separating them. The DNA for the CDR3 is TGTGCCAGCAGTTCCCTAGGAGATCGGACCCAGTACTTC. Its protein product is CASSSLGDRTQYF.

The chain combines TRBV5-1 with TRBJ2-7; 14 nucleotides line up with TRBD2. CDR1 is SGHRS, CDR2 YFSETQ, per germline. With V trimmed by 1 base and J by 5 bases, 11 bases remained unmatched. The CDR3 sequence is 18 residues long. This CDR3 reads CASSLPRPGLAGVDEQYF. CDR3 in DNA: TGCGCCAGCAGCTTGCCCAGACCGGGACTAGCGGGAGTAGACGAGCAGTACTTC. The whole variable domain, filled in from reference TRBV5-1 and TRBJ2-7, reads KAGVTQTPRYLIKTRGQQVTLSCSPISGHRSVSWYQQTPGQGLQFLFEYFSETQRNKGNFPGRFSGRQFSNSRSEMNVSTLELGDSALYLCASSLPRPGLAGVDEQYFGPGTRLTVT.

The chain links TRBV28 to TRBJ2-1; TRBD1 matches at 7 bases. This CDR3 contains 14 residues. V shed 2 bases, J shed 5 bases, and the junction held 3 bases outside the gene matches. CDR1 MDHEN and CDR2 SYDVKM come from the germline V gene. The CDR3 DNA sequence: TGTGCCAGCAGTTTAGGGACAGCAAACAATGAGCAGTTCTTC. Its protein product is CASSLGTANNEQFF. Supplemented by reference TRBV28 and TRBJ2-1, the full variable domain reads DVKVTQSSRYLVKRTGEKVFLECVQDMDHENMFWYRQDPGLGLRLIYFSYDVKMKEKGDIPEGYSVSREKKERFSLILESASTNQTSMYLCASSLGTANNEQFFGPGTRLTVL.

The CDR3 DNA is TGCGCCAGCAGCCAAGTGGACAGGCCGGAGACCCAGTACTTC. Translation: CASSQVDRPETQYF. The chain employs TRBV4-1 and TRBJ2-5; 7 bases line up with TRBD1. Trimming at V came to 1 base and at J to 5 bases, leaving 4 bases not matched to a gene. From germline, CDR1 is MGHRA and CDR2 YSYEKL. The CDR3 covers 14 residues.

V and J are TRBV24-1 and TRBJ2-1; 13 bases agree with TRBD2. Germline CDR1 is KGHDR and CDR2 is SFDVKD. V shed 2 bases, J shed 2 bases, and the junction held 11 bases outside the gene matches. The CDR3 is 20 amino acids. The chain's CDR3 is CATSDSGPWTSGSTYNEQFF. The CDR3 DNA is TGTGCCACCAGTGATTCCGGGCCTTGGACTAGCGGGAGTACCTACAATGAGCAGTTCTTC.

This sequence joins TRBV18 and TRBJ2-5; possible D gene TRBD1, 5 bases. This CDR3 comprises 13 residues. The germline V gene has CDR1 KGHSH and CDR2 LQKENI. Trimming pared 4 bases from V and 3 bases from J, leaving 9 bases between. CDR3 amino acids: CASSLRQKETQYF. The CDR3 DNA reads as TGTGCCAGCTCACTAAGACAGAAAGAGACCCAGTACTTC.

The chain links TRBV20-1 to TRBJ2-7, with D possibly matching TRBD2 (6 bases). Germline CDR1 is DFQATT and CDR2 is SNEGSKA (reference sequence). This CDR3 region has 11 residues. Trimming removed 1 base from V and 7 bases from J, with 8 bases in between. CDR3 protein: CSARVRGEQYF. The CDR3 DNA follows: TGCAGTGCTAGAGTCCGGGGGGAGCAGTACTTC.

The rearrangement joins TRBV5-5 to TRBJ1-3; no definite D call. Germline V gene data show CDR1 as SGHKS and CDR2 as YYEKEE (reference sequence). CDR3 size: 15 residues. V was clipped by 1 base and J by 4 bases, with 12 bases between them. The CDR3 region has the DNA TGTGCCAGCAGCTTGCACAGTCGGGGAGGAAACACCATATATTTT. Protein product: CASSLHSRGGNTIYF.